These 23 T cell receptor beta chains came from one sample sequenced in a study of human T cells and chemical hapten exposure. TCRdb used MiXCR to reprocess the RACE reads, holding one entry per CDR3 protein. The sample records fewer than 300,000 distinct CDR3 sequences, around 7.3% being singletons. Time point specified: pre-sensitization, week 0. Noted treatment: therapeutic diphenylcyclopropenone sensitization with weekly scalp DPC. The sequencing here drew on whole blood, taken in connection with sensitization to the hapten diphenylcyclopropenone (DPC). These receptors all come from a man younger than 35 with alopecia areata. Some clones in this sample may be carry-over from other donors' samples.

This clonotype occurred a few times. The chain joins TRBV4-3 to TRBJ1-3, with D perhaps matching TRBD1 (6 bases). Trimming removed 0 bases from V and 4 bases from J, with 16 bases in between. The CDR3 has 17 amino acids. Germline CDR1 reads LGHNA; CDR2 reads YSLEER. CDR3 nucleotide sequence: TGCGCCAGCAGCCAAGATCCCAGGGGAACGTTGGGAAACACCATATATTTT. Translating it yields CASSQDPRGTLGNTIYF.

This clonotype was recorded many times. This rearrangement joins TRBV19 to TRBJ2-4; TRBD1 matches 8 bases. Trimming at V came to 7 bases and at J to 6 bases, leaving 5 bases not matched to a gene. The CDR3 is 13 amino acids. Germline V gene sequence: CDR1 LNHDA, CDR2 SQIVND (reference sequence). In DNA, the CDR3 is TGTGCCAGTAAGGGACAGGTGGGAAACATTCAGTACTTC. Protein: CASKGQVGNIQYF.

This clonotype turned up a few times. The CDR3 coding sequence is TGTGCCAGCAGACACAAAGACAGGGGGAACACTGAAGCTTTCTTT. Translating gives CASRHKDRGNTEAFF. This chain connects TRBV6-6 to TRBJ1-1; TRBD1 matches at 8 bases. The CDR3 runs to 15 residues. CDR1 and CDR2 from the germline V gene are MNHNY and SVGAGI (reference sequence). V dropped 6 bases and J dropped 1; count of bases not matched to a gene: 7.

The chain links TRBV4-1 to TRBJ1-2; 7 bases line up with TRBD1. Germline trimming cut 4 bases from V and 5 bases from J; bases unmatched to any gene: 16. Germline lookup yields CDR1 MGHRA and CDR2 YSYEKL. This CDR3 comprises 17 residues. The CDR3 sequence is CASSPPAEAGQSYGYTF. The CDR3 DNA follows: TGCGCCAGCAGCCCCCCCGCTGAGGCGGGACAGAGTTATGGCTACACCTTC.

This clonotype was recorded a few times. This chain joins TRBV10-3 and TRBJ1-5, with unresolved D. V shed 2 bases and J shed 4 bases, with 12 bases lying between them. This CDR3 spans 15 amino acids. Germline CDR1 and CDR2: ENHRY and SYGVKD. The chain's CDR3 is CAISEVGGGNQPQHF. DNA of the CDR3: TGTGCCATCAGTGAGGTGGGTGGCGGGAATCAGCCCCAGCATTTT.

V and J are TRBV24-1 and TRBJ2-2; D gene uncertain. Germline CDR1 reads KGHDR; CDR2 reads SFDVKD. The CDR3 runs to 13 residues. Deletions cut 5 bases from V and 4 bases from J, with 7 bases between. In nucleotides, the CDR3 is TGTGCCACCAGTGGGAAAGTCACCGGGGAGCTGTTTTTT. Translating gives CATSGKVTGELFF.

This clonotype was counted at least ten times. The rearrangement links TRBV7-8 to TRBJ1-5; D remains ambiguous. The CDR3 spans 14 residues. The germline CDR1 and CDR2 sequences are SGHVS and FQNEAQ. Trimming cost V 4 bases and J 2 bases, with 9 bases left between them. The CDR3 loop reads CASSWTAGNQPQHF. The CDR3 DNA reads TGTGCCAGCAGCTGGACGGCCGGCAATCAGCCCCAGCATTTT.

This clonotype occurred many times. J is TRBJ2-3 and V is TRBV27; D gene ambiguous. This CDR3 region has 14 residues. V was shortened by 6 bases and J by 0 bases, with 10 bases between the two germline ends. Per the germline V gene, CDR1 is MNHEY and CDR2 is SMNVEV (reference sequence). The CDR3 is CASSFGQSTDTQYF. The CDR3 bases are TGTGCCAGCAGCTTCGGGCAGAGCACAGATACGCAGTATTTT.

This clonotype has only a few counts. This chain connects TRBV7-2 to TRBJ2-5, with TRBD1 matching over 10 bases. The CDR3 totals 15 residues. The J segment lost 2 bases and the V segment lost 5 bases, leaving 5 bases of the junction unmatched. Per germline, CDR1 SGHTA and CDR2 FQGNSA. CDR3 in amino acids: CASSQDRGIQETQYF. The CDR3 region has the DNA TGTGCCAGCAGCCAGGACAGGGGGATACAAGAGACCCAGTACTTC.

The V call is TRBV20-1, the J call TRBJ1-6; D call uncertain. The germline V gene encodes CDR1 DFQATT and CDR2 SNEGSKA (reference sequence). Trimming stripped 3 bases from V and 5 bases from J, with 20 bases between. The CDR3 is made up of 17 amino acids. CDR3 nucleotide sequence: TGCAGTGCTAGTGGGAGGGCCCTCTATTCTAATAATTCACCCCTCCACTTT. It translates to CSASGRALYSNNSPLHF.

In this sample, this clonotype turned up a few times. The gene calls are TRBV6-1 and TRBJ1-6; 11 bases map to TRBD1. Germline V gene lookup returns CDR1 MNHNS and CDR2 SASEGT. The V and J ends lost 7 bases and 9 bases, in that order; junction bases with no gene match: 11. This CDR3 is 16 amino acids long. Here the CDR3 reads CASKKRTGGDFSPLHF. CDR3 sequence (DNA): TGTGCCAGCAAGAAGAGGACAGGGGGCGATTTTTCACCCCTCCACTTT.

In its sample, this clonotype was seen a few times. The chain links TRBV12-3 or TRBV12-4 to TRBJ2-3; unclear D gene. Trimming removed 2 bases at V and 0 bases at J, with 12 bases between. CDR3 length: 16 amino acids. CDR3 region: CASSLKRRTSTDTQYF. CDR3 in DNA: TGTGCCAGCAGTTTAAAGCGTCGCACTAGCACAGATACGCAGTATTTT.

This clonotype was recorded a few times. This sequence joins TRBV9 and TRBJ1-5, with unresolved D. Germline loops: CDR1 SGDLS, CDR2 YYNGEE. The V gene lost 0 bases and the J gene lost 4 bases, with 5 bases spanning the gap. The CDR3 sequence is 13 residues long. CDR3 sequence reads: CASSVAGNQPQHF. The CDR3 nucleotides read TGTGCCAGCAGCGTAGCGGGGAATCAGCCCCAGCATTTT.

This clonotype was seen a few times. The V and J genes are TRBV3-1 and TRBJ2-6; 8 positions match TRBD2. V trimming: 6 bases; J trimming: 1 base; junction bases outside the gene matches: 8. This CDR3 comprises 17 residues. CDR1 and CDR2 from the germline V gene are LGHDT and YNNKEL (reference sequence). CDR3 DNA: TGTGCCAGCAGTCTCACTACTAGCGGTTCTGGGGCCAACGTCCTGACTTTC. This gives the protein CASSLTTSGSGANVLTF.

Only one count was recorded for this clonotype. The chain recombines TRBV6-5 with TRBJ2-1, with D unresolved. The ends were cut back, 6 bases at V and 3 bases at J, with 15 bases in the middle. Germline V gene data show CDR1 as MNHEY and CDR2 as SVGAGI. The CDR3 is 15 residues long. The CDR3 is CASRGFGRVYNEQFF. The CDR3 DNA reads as TGTGCCAGCAGAGGTTTTGGACGAGTCTACAATGAGCAGTTCTTC.

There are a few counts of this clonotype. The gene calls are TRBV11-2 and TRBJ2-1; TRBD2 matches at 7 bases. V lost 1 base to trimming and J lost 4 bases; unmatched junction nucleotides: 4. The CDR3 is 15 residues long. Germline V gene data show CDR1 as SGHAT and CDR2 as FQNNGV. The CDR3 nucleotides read TGTGCCAGCAGCTTAGCTCTAGCGGCGTACAATGAGCAGTTCTTC. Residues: CASSLALAAYNEQFF.

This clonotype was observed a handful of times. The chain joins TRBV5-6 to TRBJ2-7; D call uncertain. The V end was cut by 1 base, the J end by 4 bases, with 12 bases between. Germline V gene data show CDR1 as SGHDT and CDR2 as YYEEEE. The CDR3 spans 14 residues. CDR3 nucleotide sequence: TGTGCCAGCAGCTTGCGTGGGTTGGTTTACGAGCAGTACGTC. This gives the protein CASSLRGLVYEQYV.

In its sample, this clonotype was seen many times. CDR3 in amino acids: CASSGLEETQYF. The CDR3 bases are TGTGCCAGCAGTGGACTAGAAGAGACCCAGTACTTC. The chain has TRBV6-6 and TRBJ2-5; 7 nucleotides match TRBD2. J gave up 3 bases and V 5 bases, and 0 bases lay outside the gene matches. The length of the CDR3 is 12 residues. Looked up from germline, CDR1 is MNHNY and CDR2 is SVGAGI (reference sequence).

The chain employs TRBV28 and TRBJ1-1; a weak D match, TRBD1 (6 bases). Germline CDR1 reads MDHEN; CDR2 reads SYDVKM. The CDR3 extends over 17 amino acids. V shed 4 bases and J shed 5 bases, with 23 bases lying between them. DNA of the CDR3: TGTGCCAGCAGTTCTACGGGCCCTGGCAGGGGTAATACTGAAGCTTTCTTT. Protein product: CASSSTGPGRGNTEAFF. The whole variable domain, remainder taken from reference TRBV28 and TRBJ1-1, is DVKVTQSSRYLVKRTGEKVFLECVQDMDHENMFWYRQDPGLGLRLIYFSYDVKMKEKGDIPEGYSVSREKKERFSLILESASTNQTSMYLCASSSTGPGRGNTEAFFGQGTRLTVV.

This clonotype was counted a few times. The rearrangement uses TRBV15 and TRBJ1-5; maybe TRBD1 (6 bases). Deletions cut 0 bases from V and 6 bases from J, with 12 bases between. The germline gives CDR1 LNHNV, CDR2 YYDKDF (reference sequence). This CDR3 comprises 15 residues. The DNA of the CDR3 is TGTGCCACCAGCAGAGATGGGCAGGGGATTCAGCCCCAGCATTTT. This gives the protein CATSRDGQGIQPQHF.

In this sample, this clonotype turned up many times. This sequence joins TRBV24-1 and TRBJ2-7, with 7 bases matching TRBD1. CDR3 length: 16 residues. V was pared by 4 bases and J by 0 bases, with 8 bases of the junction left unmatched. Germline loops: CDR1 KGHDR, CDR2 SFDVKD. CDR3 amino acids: CATSDPGQLSSYEQYF. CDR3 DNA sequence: TGTGCCACCAGTGACCCGGGACAGCTAAGCTCCTACGAGCAGTACTTC.

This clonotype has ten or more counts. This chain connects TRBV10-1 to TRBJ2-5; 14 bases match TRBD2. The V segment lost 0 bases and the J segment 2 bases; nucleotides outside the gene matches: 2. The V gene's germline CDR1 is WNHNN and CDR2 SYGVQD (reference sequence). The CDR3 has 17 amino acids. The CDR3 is CASSESRTSGGQETQYF. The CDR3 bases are TGCGCCAGCAGTGAGTCGAGGACTAGCGGGGGGCAAGAGACCCAGTACTTC.

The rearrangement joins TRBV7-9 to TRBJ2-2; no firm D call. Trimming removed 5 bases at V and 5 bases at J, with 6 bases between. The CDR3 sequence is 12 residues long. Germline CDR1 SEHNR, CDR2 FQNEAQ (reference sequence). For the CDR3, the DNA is TGTGCCAGCAGCCCCCGGACCGGGGAGCTGTTTTTT. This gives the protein CASSPRTGELFF.